This TCR beta chain was obtained from a study of blood T cell repertoires in COVID-19. Study background: Nucleic acid was either cDNA or gDNA, and it came from T cells, B-cell-depleted T cells, or PBMCs.

This clone was seen a single time. Profiled with immunoSEQ multiplex PCR; TCRdb holds only in-frame clones, not every one. This repertoire shows 48,000 or so clones, 90% found once; its top ten account for around 3.2%. The V end was cut by 1 base, the J end by 5 bases, with 8 bases between. This CDR3 comprises 14 residues. From germline, CDR1 is LNHDA and CDR2 SQIVND (reference sequence). This chain links TRBV19 with TRBJ2-2; maybe TRBD1 (5 bases). The sequencing sample was made of peripheral blood. The sequence came from a human donor in a cohort sampled during active COVID-19. DNA of the CDR3: TGTGCCAGTAGTATAGTTAGACAGACCGGGGAGCTGTTTTTT. This sequence encodes CASSIVRQTGELFF.